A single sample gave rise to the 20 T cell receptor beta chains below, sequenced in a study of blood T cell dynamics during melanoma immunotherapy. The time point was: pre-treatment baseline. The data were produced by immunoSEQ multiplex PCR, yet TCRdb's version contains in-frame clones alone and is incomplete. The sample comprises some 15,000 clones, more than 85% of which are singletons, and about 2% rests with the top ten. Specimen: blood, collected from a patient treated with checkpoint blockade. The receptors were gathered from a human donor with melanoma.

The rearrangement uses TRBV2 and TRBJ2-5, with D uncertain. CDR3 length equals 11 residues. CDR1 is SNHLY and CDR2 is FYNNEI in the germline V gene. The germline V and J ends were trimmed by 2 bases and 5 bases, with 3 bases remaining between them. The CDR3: CASSEYETQYF. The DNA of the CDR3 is TGTGCCAGCAGTGAATACGAGACCCAGTACTTC.

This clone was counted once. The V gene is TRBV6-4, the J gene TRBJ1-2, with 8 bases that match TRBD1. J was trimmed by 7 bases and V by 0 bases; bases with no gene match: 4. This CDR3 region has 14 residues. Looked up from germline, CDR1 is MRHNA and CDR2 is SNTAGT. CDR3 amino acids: CASSDSRGPGGYTF. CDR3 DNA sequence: TGTGCCAGCAGTGACTCCAGGGGGCCTGGTGGCTACACCTTC.

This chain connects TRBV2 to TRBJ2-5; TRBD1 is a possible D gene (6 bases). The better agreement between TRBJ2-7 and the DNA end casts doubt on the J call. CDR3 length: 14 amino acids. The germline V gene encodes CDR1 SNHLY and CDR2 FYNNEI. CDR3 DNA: TGTGCCAGCAGTCGGGACATGGGAGTTTACGAGCAGTACTTC. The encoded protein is CASSRDMGVYEQYF.

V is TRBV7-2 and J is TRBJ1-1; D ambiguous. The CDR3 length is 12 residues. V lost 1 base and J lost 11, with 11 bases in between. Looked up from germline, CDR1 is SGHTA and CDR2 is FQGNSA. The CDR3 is CASSLGGQNAFF. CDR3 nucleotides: TGTGCCAGCAGCTTAGGGGGTCAGAATGCTTTCTTT.

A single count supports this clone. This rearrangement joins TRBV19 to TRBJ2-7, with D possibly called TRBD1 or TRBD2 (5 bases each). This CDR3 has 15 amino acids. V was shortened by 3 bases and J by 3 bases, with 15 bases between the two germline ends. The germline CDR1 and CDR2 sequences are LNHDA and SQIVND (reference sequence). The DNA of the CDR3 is TGTGCCAGTAGTATTATGTGGGGGTCCGACTACGAGCAGTACTTC. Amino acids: CASSIMWGSDYEQYF. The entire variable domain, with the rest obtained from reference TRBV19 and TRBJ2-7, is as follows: DGGITQSPKYLFRKEGQNVTLSCEQNLNHDAMYWYRQDPGQGLRLIYYSQIVNDFQKGDIAEGYSVSREKKESFPLTVTSAQKNPTAFYLCASSIMWGSDYEQYFGPGTRLTVT.

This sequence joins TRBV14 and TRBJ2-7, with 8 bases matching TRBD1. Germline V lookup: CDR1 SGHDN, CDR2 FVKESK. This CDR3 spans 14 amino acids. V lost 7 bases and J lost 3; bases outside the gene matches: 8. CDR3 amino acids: CASTSTGALYEQYF. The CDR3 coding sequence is TGTGCCAGCACCTCGACAGGGGCCCTCTACGAGCAGTACTTC. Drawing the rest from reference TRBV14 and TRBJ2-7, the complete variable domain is EAGVTQFPSHSVIEKGQTVTLRCDPISGHDNLYWYRRVMGKEIKFLLHFVKESKQDESGMPNNRFLAERTGGTYSTLKVQPAELEDSGVYFCASTSTGALYEQYFGPGTRLTVT.

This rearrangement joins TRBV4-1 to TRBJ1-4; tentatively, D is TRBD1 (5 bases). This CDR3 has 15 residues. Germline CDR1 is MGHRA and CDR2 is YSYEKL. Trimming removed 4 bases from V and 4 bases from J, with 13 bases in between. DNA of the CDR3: TGCGCCAGCAGCCCAGCAGGGCAGGGTAATGAAAAACTGTTTTTT. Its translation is CASSPAGQGNEKLFF.

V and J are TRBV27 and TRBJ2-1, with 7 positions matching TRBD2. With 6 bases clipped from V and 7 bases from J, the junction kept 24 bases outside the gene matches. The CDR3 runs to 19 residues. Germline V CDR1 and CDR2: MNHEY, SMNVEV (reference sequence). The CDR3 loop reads CASSLEALRSGTSGNEQFF. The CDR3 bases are TGTGCCAGCAGCCTGGAGGCTCTTAGGAGCGGGACCTCCGGTAATGAGCAGTTCTTC.

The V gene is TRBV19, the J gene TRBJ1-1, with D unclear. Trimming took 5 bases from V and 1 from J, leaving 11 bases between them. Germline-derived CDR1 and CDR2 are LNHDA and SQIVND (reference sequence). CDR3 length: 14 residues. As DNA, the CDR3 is TGTGCCAGTAGTTCCTCTACTCGGAACACTGAAGCTTTCTTT. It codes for CASSSSTRNTEAFF.

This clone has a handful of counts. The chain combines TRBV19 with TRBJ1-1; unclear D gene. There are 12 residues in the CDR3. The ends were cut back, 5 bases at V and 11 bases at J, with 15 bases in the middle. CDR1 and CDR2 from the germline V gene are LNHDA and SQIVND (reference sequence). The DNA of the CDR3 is TGTGCCAGTAGTCCGATCGGAGTAGAGGCTTTCTTT. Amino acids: CASSPIGVEAFF.

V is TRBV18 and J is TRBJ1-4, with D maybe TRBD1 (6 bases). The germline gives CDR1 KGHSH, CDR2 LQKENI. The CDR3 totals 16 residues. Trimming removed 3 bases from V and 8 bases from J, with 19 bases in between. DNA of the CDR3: TGTGCCAGCTCACCGATAGGCGGGGGGCTAGAGGAAAAACTGTTTTTT. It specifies CASSPIGGGLEEKLFF.

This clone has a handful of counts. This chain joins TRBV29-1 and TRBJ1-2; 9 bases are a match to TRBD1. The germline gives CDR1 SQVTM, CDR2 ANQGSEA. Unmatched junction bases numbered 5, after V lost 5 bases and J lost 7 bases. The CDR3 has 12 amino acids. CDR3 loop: CSVSGQGFGYTF. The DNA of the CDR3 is TGCAGCGTTAGCGGACAGGGGTTTGGCTACACCTTC.

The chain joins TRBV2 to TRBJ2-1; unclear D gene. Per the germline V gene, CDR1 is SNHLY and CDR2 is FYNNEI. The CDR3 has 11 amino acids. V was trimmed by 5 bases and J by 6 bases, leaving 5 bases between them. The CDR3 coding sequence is TGTGCCAGCAGTTGGGCCAATGAGCAGTTCTTC. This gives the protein CASSWANEQFF.

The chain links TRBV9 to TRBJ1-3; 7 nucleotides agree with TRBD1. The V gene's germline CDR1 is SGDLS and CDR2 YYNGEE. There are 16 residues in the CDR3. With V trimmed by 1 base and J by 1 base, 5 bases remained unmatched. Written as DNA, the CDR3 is TGTGCCAGCAGCGTAAGGGGGGACAGATCTGGAAACACCATATATTTT. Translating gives CASSVRGDRSGNTIYF.

The CDR3, as DNA: TGTGCCTGGAGTTTACAGGGCGAGTTTGGCTACACCTTC. This sequence encodes CAWSLQGEFGYTF. V usage is TRBV30 and J usage is TRBJ1-2; possible D gene TRBD1, 6 bases. The CDR3 totals 13 residues. The ends were cut back, 2 bases at V and 7 bases at J, with 14 bases in the middle. The germline V gene encodes CDR1 GTSNPN and CDR2 SVGIG (reference sequence).

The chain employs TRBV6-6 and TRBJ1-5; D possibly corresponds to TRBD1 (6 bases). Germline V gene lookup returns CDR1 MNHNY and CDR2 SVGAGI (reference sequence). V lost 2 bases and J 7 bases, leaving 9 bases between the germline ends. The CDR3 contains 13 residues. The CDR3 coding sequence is TGTGCCAGCAGTTACAACAGGGAGCAGCCCCAGCATTTT. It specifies CASSYNREQPQHF.

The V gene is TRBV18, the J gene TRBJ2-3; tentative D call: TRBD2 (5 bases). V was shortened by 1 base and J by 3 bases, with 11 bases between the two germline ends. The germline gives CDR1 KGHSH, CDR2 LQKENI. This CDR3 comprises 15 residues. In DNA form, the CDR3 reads TGTGCCAGCTCACCACTAAACGGGGTGACAGATACGCAGTATTTT. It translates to CASSPLNGVTDTQYF. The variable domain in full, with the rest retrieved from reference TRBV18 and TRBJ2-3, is NAGVMQNPRHLVRRRGQEARLRCSPMKGHSHVYWYRQLPEEGLKFMVYLQKENIIDESGMPKERFSAEFPKEGPSILRIQQVVRGDSAAYFCASSPLNGVTDTQYFGPGTRLTVL.

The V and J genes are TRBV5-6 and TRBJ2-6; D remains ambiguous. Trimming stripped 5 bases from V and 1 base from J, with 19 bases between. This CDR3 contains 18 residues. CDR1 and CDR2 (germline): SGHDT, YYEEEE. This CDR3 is CASRFRAGPGSGANVLTF. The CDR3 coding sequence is TGTGCCAGCAGATTCCGGGCAGGACCCGGTTCTGGGGCCAACGTCCTGACTTTC.

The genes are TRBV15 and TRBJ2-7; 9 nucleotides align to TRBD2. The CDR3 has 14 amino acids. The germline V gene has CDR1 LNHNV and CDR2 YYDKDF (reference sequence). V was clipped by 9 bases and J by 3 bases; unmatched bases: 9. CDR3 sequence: CATAGGDSYYEQYF. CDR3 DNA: TGTGCCACTGCGGGAGGGGATTCGTACTACGAGCAGTACTTC.

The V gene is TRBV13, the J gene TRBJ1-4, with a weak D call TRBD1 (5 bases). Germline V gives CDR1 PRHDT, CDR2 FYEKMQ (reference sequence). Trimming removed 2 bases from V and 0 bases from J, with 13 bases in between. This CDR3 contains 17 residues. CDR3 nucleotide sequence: TGTGCCAGCAGCTTAAGGGCAGGGACCGCAACTAATGAAAAACTGTTTTTT. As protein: CASSLRAGTATNEKLFF. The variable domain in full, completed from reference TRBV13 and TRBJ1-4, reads AAGVIQSPRHLIKEKRETATLKCYPIPRHDTVYWYQQGPGQDPQFLISFYEKMQSDKGSIPDRFSAQQFSDYHSELNMSSLELGDSALYFCASSLRAGTATNEKLFFGSGTQLSVL.